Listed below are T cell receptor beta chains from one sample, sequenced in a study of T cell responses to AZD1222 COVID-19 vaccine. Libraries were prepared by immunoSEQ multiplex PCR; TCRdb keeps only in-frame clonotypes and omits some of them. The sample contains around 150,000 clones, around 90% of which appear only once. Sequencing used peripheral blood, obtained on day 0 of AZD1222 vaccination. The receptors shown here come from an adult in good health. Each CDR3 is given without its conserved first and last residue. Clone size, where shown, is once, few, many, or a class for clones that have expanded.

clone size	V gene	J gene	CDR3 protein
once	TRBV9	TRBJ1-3	ASSVLLGNTIY
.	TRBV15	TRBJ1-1	ATSSTAISVTEAF
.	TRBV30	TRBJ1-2	AWRPPGAGNYGYT
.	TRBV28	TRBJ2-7	ASSLPPYEQY
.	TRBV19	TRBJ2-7	ASSKGGTTSGGPIYEQY
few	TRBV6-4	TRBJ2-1	ASSDDERGSYNEQF
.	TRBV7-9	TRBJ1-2	ASSLEGRNYGYT
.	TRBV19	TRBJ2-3	ASSPPAILGIRDTQY
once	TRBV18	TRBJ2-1	ASSPPVGVYEQF
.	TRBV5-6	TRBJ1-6	ASSLGRSSYNSPLH
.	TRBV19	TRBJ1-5	ASSIAGYSNQPQH
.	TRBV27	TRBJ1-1	ASRRGYTEAF
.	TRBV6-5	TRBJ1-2	ASSSYPGTNEGYT
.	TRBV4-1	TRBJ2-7	ASSSDSYEQY
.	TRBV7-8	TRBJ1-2	ASSPDTRASGYT
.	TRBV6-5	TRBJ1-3	ASSQTGAGNTIY
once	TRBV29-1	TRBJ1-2	SVGGLRGYT
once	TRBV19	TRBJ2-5	ASSAYRGDEETQY
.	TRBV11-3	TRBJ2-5	ASSLDGQETQY
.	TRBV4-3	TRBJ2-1	ASSQVDGNEQF
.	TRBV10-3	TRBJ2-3	AIRKTGGTDTQY
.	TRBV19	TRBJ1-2	ASSGGQYNYGYT
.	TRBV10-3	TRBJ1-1	AISPQGARNTEAF
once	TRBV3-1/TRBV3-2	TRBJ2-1	ASSHQAGGLF
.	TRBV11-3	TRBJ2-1	ASSPDRGRLNEQF
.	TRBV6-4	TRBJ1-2	ASSDSRGYT
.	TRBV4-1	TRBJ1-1	ASSHQTGGTEAF
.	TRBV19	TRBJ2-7	ASTPGQGAYEQY
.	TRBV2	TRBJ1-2	ASRLTGWGYT
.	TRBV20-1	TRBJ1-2	SASGREMLLGDINYGYT
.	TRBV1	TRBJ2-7	TSSQDQTSGSFIEQY
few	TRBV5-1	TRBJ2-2	ASSFSGELF
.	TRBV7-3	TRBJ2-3	ASSLTSGRTDTQY
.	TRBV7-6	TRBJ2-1	ASSSTSGKLGEQF
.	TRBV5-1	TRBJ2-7	ASSLGSVRDEQY
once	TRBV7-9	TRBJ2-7	ASSLSGVLYEQY
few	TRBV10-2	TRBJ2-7	ASIGRGREQY
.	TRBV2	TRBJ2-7	ASSVGNTREQY
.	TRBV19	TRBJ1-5	ASKIGHNQPQH
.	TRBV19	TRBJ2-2	ASSFGLAGFNTGELF
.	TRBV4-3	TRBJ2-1	ASSQAFSGYNDEQF
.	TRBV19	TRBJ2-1	ASSPDQNNEQF
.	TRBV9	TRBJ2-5	ASSVPWGETQY
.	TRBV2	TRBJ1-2	ASSVVKGQGGGGYT
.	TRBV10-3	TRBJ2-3	ATMGRDTQY
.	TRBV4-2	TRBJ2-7	ASSPQRASEQY
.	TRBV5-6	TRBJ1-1	ASKPQGAQAEAF
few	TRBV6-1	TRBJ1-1	ASSEGIEGSTEAF
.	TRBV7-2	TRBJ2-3	ASSLAGLAGGRTDTQY
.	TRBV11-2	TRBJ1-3	ASQTGGTGNTIY
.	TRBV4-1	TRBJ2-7	ASSPRDRVSYEQY
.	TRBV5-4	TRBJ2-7	ASRLEGGEQY
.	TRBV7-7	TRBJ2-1	ASSSGLGEQF
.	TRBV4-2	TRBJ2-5	ASSQAGPRGVETQY